The source of this T cell receptor (beta chain) is a study of cytomegalovirus exposure and HLA in healthy donors. Study context: Membership in the Caucasian-associated ancestry cluster was found for around 81% of around 380 genotyped donors.

About this clone itself: Its antigen is unidentified.

The PCR made use of 60 Vbeta and 13 Jbeta primers. Only in-frame clones appear in the TCRdb table, and some are missing; sequencing was by immunoSEQ multiplex PCR. The table lists about 81,000 clones, approximately 90% of them singletons, with roughly 2.3% in the top ten. V lost 2 bases to trimming and J lost 3 bases, with 13 bases between them. The germline V gene encodes CDR1 SGHVS and CDR2 FNYEAQ. The CDR3 is 15 amino acids. Every donor was a healthy person donating bone marrow. General study findings and limits: The classifier was said to identify cytomegalovirus status with high specificity and sensitivity.

The source of this sequence is a man aged 18 to 35 in good health and CMV-seronegative. The chain carries TRBV7-6 and TRBJ2-5, with D uncertain. The sample was PBMCs. In nucleotides, the CDR3 is TGTGCCAGCAGCTTAAGTTGGGCAGCTAAAGAGACCCAGTACTTC. It yields the protein CASSLSWAAKETQYF.